A single T cell receptor (beta chain) is shown here with its context. Its antigen is currently unknown. The PCR used 60 Vbeta and 13 Jbeta primers. Repertoires were generated with immunoSEQ multiplex PCR, while TCRdb's copy carries only in-frame clones and drops some. Recorded for this sample: roughly 69,000 clones. These data are taken from a study of cytomegalovirus exposure and HLA in healthy donors. Study-level findings and limits: In terms of immune exposure information, only CMV serostatus was available. Presence/absence analyses assumed roughly uniform sequencing depth across donors, which may not hold. Three chains linked to CMV were shown in vitro to be specific for CMV antigens. One cluster of highly shared sequence variants probably arose as a sequencing artifact.

The CDR3 runs to 13 residues. Germline V gene lookup returns CDR1 MDHEN and CDR2 SYDVKM. Trimming left V 7 bases short and J 4 bases short, with 13 bases between. The genes are TRBV28 and TRBJ2-5; tentatively, D is TRBD1 (6 bases). The TCR originated in a woman in her 30s in good health and CMV-seronegative. Sequencing input: PBMCs. The CDR3 nucleotides are TGTGCCAGCAAACAGGGAAGTCTAGAGACCCAGTACTTC. Its protein is CASKQGSLETQYF.